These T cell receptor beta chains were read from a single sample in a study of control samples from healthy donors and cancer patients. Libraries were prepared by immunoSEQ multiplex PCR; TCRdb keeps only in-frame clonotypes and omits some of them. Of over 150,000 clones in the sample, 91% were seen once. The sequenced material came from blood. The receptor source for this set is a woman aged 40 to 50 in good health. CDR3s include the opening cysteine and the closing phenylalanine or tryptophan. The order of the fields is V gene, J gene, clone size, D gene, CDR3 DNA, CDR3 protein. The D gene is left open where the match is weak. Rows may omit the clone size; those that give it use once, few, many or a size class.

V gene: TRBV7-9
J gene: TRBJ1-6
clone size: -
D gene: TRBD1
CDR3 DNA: TGTGCCAGCACCCAGGGACAGATGAATTCACCCCTCCACTTT
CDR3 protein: CASTQGQMNSPLHF

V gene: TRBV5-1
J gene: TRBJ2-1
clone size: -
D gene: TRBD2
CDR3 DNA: TGCGCCAGCAGCTTCGGCGGGGGGTCCTACAATGAGCAGTTCTTC
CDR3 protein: CASSFGGGSYNEQFF

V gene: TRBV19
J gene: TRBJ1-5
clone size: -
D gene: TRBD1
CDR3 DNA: TGTGCCAGTAGTACCCGGGACAGGGATAATCAGCCCCAGCATTTT
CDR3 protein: CASSTRDRDNQPQHF

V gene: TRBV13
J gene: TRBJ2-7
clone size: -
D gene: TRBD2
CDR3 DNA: TGTGCCAGCAGCCTAGTCCTTAGCGGGGGGGCCGCCGAGCAGTACTTC
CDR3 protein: CASSLVLSGGAAEQYF

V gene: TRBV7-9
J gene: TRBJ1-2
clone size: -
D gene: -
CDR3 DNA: TGTGCCAGCAGCTTAGATGGCTCGGTCCGGGTCAGAGGTGGCTACACCTTC
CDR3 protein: CASSLDGSVRVRGGYTF

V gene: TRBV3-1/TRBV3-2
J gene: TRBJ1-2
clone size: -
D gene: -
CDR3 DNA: TGTGCCAGCAGCCAGGCCCGGTCACTTGGCTACACCTTC
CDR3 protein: CASSQARSLGYTF

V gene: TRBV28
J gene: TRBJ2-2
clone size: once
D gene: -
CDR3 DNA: TGTGCCAGCAGGCATGGGGGCTATTTCAAGAACACCGGGGAGCTGTTTTTT
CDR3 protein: CASRHGGYFKNTGELFF

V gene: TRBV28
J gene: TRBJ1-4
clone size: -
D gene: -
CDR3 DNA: TGTGCCAGCAGTGGTGGATGGGATGAAAAACTGTTTTTT
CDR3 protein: CASSGGWDEKLFF

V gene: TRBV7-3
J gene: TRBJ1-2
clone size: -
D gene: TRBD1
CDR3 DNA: TGTGCCAGCAGCACCCGGACAGGGGGCGGCTACACCTTC
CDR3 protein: CASSTRTGGGYTF

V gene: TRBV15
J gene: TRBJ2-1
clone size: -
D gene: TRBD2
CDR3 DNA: TGTGCCACCAGACCTAGCGGGGGGGCCGATGAGCAGTTCTTC
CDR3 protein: CATRPSGGADEQFF

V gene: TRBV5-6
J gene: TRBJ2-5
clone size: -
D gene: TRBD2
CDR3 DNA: TGTGCCAGCAGCTTGGCCTGGGCTAGCGGGGAAGAGACCCAGTACTTC
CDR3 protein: CASSLAWASGEETQYF

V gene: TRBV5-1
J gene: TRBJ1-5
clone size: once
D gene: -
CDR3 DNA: TGCGCCAGCAGCTTGGCCGGGCGCGGGGATCAGCCCCAGCATTTT
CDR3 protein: CASSLAGRGDQPQHF

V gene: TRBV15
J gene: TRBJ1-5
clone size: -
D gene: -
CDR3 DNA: TGTGCCACCAGCAGAGATAAAGGGGGTCAGCCCCAGCATTTT
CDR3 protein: CATSRDKGGQPQHF

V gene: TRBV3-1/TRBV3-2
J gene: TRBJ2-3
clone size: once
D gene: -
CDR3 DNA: TGTGCCAGCAGCCAAGCCGGGGGTACGCAGTATTTT
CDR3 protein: CASSQAGGTQYF

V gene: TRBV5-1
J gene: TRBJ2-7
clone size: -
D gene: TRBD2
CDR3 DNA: TGCGCCAGCAGCTTGGGGCCAGCGGGGGGCGCCGAGCAGTACTTC
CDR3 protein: CASSLGPAGGAEQYF

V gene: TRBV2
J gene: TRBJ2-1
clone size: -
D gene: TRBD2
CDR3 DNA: TGTGCCAGCAGCGGCGACCGACTAGCGGGGGGGCAGGTGAATGAGCAGTTCTTC
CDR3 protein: CASSGDRLAGGQVNEQFF